The entry below gives a single T cell receptor (beta chain) sequence along with its context. Its antigen is unknown. Clones were sequenced by immunoSEQ multiplex PCR, and TCRdb holds only the in-frame ones, with some missing. The sample shows 60,000 to 85,000 clones, roughly 95% of them seen only once. The data stem from a study of cytomegalovirus exposure and HLA in healthy donors. Study observations and caveats: The study recorded fewer than 200 TCR beta chains that were cytomegalovirus-associated. It was reported that the classifier diagnosed cytomegalovirus status with high specificity and sensitivity in both the original and validation cohorts. The tendency of first-cohort TCR clusters to co-occur in the 120 or so validation repertoires emerged from a later analysis.

The CDR3 has 16 amino acids. The germline V gene encodes CDR1 LNHDA and CDR2 SQIVND (reference sequence). V lost 6 bases, J lost 4 bases, and 10 bases stayed unmatched. The chain couples TRBV19 to TRBJ2-1; 9 positions match TRBD2. The sequence came from a woman between 18 and 30 years old in good health and CMV-seropositive. Sequencing used PBMCs. CDR3 in amino acids: CASRPPLAGTYNEQFF. DNA of the CDR3: TGTGCCAGTAGGCCTCCCCTAGCGGGAACATACAATGAGCAGTTCTTC.